This is a list of T cell receptor beta chains from one sample in a study of blood T cell repertoires in COVID-19. Assay: immunoSEQ multiplex PCR; the TCRdb copy retains only in-frame clones and omits some. The sample includes some 240,000 clones, approximately 80% of them seen just once. Sequencing input: peripheral blood. The origin of the receptors is a woman aged 80 or over with COVID-19, enrolled during active disease. CDR3s include the opening cysteine and the closing phenylalanine or tryptophan. Each record gives: D gene, J gene, clone size, V gene, CDR3 DNA, CDR3 protein. The D gene is left open where the match is weak. Size values are once, few and many counts, or a class for expanded clones, and some rows have none.

. TRBJ1-2 few TRBV7-2 TGTGCCAGCAGCCCTCAGGCGGGGGTAGCTAACTATGGCTACACCTTC CASSPQAGVANYGYTF
. TRBJ2-2 . TRBV7-3 TGTGCCAGCAGCACCTCCGGGACTGTGAACACCGGGGAGCTGTTTTTT CASSTSGTVNTGELFF
. TRBJ1-2 . TRBV28 TGTGCCACCTGGGGAGAGGGTAGATACTATGGCTACACCTTC CATWGEGRYYGYTF
. TRBJ2-7 . TRBV6-2/TRBV6-3 TGTGCCAGCAGCTCAAGGGGCAGATTCGGATCCTACGAGCAGTACTTC CASSSRGRFGSYEQYF
TRBD2 TRBJ2-5 . TRBV3-1/TRBV3-2 TGTGCCAGCAGCAGGAGATCAGCGGGGGGACAAGAGACCCAGTACTTC CASSRRSAGGQETQYF
TRBD2 TRBJ2-2 . TRBV7-3 TGTGCCAGCAGCTCGAACGCTAGCGGGGCGAACACCGGGGAGCTGTTTTTT CASSSNASGANTGELFF
. TRBJ2-6 . TRBV7-9 TGTGCCAGCAGCTCCCGGGGCTCTGGGGCCAACGTCCTGACTTTC CASSSRGSGANVLTF
. TRBJ1-2 . TRBV6-5 TGTGCCAGCAGTTTACAGGGTAACTATGGCTACACCTTC CASSLQGNYGYTF
TRBD1 TRBJ1-3 . TRBV3-1/TRBV3-2 TGTGCCAGCAGCTTCAGGGGGGTGAACACCATATATTTT CASSFRGVNTIYF
. TRBJ1-1 . TRBV19 TGTGCCAGTAGTATCAGGGAGAACACTGAAGCTTTCTTT CASSIRENTEAFF
. TRBJ2-3 . TRBV21-1 TGTGCCAGCAGCCCAAAAGAGGGGGCGGCCACAGATACGCAGTATTTT CASSPKEGAATDTQYF
TRBD2 TRBJ2-7 . TRBV7-8 TGTGCCAGCAGCCGGACTAGCGGGAACTCCTACGAGCAGTACTTC CASSRTSGNSYEQYF
TRBD2 TRBJ2-7 . TRBV7-2 TGTGCCAGCAGCCTGACTAGCGGGAGTGCCTACGAGCAGTACTTC CASSLTSGSAYEQYF
. TRBJ2-6 . TRBV6-1 TGTGCCAGCAGTGACAGGGTCTCTGGGGCCAACGTCCTGACTTTC CASSDRVSGANVLTF
. TRBJ2-1 once TRBV6-2/TRBV6-3 TGTGCCAGCAGTTACCGTGATGAGCAGTTCTTC CASSYRDEQFF
. TRBJ1-1 . TRBV29-1 TGCAGCGTTGTAGGCAGGGGATTGGCTTTCTTT CSVVGRGLAFF
. TRBJ2-2 . TRBV10-3 TGTGCCATACAAATCGTGCAGGGGCGGAACACCGGGGAGCTGTTTTTT CAIQIVQGRNTGELFF
TRBD2 TRBJ2-1 . TRBV7-2 TGTGCCAGCAGCTCCCCCCGACTAGCGGGTGTGACCTACAATGAGCAGTTCTTC CASSSPRLAGVTYNEQFF